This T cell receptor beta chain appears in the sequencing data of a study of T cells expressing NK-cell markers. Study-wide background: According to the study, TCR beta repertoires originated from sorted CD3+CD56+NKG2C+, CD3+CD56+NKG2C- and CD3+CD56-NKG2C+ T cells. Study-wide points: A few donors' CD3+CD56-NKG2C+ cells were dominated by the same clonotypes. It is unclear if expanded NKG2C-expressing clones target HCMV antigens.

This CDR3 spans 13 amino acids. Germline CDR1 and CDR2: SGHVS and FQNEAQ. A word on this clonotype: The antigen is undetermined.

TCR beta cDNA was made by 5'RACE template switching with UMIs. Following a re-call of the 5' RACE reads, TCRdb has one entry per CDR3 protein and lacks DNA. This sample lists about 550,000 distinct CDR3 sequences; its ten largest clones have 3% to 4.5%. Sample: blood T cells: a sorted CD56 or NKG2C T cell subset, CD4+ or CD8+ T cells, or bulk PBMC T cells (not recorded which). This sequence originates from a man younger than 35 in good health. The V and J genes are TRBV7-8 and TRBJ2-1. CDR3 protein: CASSPDSYNEQFF.